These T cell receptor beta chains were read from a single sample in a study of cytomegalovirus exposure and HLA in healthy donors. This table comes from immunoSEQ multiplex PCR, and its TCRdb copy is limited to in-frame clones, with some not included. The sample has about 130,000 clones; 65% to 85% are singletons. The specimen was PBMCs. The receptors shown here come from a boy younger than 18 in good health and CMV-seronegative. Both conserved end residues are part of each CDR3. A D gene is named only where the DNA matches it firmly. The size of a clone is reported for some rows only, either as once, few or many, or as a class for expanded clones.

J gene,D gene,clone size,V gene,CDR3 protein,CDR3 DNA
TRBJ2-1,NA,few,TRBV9,CASSGLRGNEQFF,TGTGCCAGCAGCGGCCTCAGGGGTAATGAGCAGTTCTTC
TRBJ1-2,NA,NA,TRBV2,CASSDAGGNTF,TGTGCCAGCAGTGATGCGGGGGGCAACACCTTC
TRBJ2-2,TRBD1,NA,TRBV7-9,CASTPGQGPGELFF,TGTGCCAGCACCCCGGGACAGGGCCCCGGGGAGCTGTTTTTT
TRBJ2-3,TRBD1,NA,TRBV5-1,CASSTGQGPDTQYF,TGCGCCAGCAGTACGGGACAGGGTCCAGATACGCAGTATTTT
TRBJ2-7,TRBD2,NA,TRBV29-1,CSARGLGYEQYF,TGCAGCGCCAGGGGACTAGGCTACGAGCAGTACTTC
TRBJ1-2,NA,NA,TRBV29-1,CSVEDSGYGYTF,TGCAGCGTTGAGGACTCAGGCTATGGCTACACCTTC
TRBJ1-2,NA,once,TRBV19,CASTPPDRPYYGYTF,TGTGCCAGTACCCCACCAGACAGGCCGTACTATGGCTACACCTTC
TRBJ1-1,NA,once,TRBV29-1,CSVEDRGTEAFF,TGCAGCGTTGAAGATCGGGGCACTGAAGCTTTCTTT
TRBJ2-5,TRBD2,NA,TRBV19,CASSIPGLGGETQYF,TGTGCCAGTAGTATACCGGGACTAGGGGGAGAGACCCAGTACTTC
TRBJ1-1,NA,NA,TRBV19,CASSVRGETEAFF,TGTGCCAGTAGTGTTCGGGGAGAGACTGAAGCTTTCTTT
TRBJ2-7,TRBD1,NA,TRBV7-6,CASSSTGGKEQYF,TGTGCCAGCAGCTCAACAGGGGGCAAAGAGCAGTACTTC
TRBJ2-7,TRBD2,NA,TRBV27,CASSLTSGAIYEQYF,TGTGCCAGCAGTCTTACTAGCGGGGCCATATACGAGCAGTACTTC
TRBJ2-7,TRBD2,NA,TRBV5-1,CASSLEEAGGPRQYF,TGCGCCAGCAGCTTGGAAGAAGCGGGAGGGCCTCGGCAGTACTTC
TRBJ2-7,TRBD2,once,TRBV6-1,CASSEAQRTRGYEQYF,TGTGCCAGCAGTGAAGCGCAGCGGACTAGGGGCTACGAGCAGTACTTC
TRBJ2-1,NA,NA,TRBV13,CASSFVGEAGFF,TGTGCCAGCAGCTTCGTTGGAGAAGCTGGGTTCTTC
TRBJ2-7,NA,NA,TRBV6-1,CASSEGTVYEQYF,TGTGCCAGCAGTGAAGGGACAGTCTACGAGCAGTACTTC
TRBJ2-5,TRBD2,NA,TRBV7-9,CASSWGTSGSQETQYF,TGTGCCAGCAGCTGGGGGACTAGCGGGAGCCAAGAGACCCAGTACTTC
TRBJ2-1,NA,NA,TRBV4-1,CASSLGSSYNEQFF,TGCGCCAGCAGCCTCGGGAGCTCCTACAATGAGCAGTTCTTC
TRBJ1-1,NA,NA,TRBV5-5,CASSLAGNTEAFF,TGTGCCAGCAGCTTGGCCGGGAACACTGAAGCTTTCTTT
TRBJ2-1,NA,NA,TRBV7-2,CASSKDISLSSYNEQFF,TGTGCCAGCAGCAAGGACATTTCGTTAAGCTCCTACAATGAGCAGTTCTTC
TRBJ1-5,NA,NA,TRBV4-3,CASSQSRGLGQPQHF,TGCGCCAGCAGCCAAAGTCGAGGGTTGGGTCAGCCCCAGCATTTT
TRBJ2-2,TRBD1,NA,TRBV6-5,CASSSGQENTGELFF,TGTGCCAGCAGTAGTGGACAGGAGAACACCGGGGAGCTGTTTTTT
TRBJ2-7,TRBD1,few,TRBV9,CASSPGTEYSYEQYF,TGTGCCAGCAGCCCCGGGACAGAATACTCCTACGAGCAGTACTTC
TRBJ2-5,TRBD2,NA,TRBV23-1,CASSQIPLGLAGGPLQETQYF,TGCGCCAGCAGTCAAATCCCCCTCGGACTAGCGGGAGGACCACTTCAAGAGACCCAGTACTTC
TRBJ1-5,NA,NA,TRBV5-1,CASSASPIAVDQPQHF,TGCGCCAGCAGCGCGTCCCCCATTGCCGTCGATCAGCCCCAGCATTTT
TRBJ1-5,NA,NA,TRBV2,CASSAGDQPQHF,TGTGCCAGCAGTGCGGGGGATCAGCCCCAGCATTTT
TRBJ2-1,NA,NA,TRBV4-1,CASSQDGTHYNEQFF,TGCGCCAGCAGCCAAGATGGGACTCACTACAATGAGCAGTTCTTC
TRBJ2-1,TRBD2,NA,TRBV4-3,CASSPKAREVYEQFF,TGCGCCAGCAGCCCCAAAGCGCGGGAGGTGTATGAGCAGTTCTTC
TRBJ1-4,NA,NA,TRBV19,CASSIITGLNEKLFF,TGTGCCAGTAGTATTATAACCGGGTTGAATGAAAAACTGTTTTTT
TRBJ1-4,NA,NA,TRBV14,CASSQEEGLGEKLFF,TGTGCCAGCAGCCAAGAAGAGGGACTCGGTGAAAAACTGTTTTTT
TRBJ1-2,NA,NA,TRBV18,CASSRETGVYGYTF,TGTGCCAGCTCCCGAGAGACAGGAGTATATGGCTACACCTTC
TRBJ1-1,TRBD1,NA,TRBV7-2,CASSFEGARTEAFF,TGTGCCAGCAGCTTTGAGGGGGCAAGAACTGAAGCTTTCTTT
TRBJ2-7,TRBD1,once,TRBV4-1,CASSQVMGQGVYEQYF,TGCGCCAGCAGCCAAGTTATGGGACAGGGGGTCTACGAGCAGTACTTC
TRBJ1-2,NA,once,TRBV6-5,CASSLSNYGYTF,TGTGCCAGCAGTCTGTCTAACTATGGCTACACCTTC
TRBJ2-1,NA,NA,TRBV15,CATSRDRTATYNEQFF,TGTGCCACCAGCAGAGATAGGACAGCTACCTACAATGAGCAGTTCTTC
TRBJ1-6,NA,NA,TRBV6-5,CASSYRGPNSPLHF,TGTGCCAGCAGTTACAGGGGCCCAAATTCACCCCTCCACTTT
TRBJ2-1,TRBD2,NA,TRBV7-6,CASSFLTSGRAQDNEQFF,TGTGCCAGCAGCTTCCTGACTAGCGGGAGGGCCCAGGACAATGAGCAGTTCTTC
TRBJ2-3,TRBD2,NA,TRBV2,CASGGGYTDTQYF,TGTGCCAGCGGGGGGGGATACACAGATACGCAGTATTTT
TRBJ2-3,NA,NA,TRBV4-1,CASSQERDQGTTDTQYF,TGCGCCAGCAGCCAAGAACGTGATCAGGGGACGACAGATACGCAGTATTTT
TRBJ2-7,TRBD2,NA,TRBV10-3,CAIAGTSVGSYEQYF,TGTGCCATCGCCGGGACTAGCGTTGGATCCTACGAGCAGTACTTC
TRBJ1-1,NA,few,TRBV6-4,CASSDSMNTEAFF,TGTGCCAGCAGTGACAGCATGAACACTGAAGCTTTCTTT
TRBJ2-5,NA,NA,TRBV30,CAWAGLALEGETQYF,TGTGCCTGGGCGGGGTTGGCGCTAGAAGGAGAGACCCAGTACTTC
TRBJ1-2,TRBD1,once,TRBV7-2,CASSPTGGIANYGYTF,TGTGCCAGCAGCCCCACAGGGGGCATAGCTAACTATGGCTACACCTTC
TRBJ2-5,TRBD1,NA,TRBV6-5,CASSPDRGETQYF,TGTGCCAGCAGCCCCGACAGGGGGGAGACCCAGTACTTC
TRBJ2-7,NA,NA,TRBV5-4,CASSPGLYEQYF,TGTGCCAGCAGCCCGGGATTATACGAGCAGTACTTC
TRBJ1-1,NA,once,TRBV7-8,CASSLVTGRAFF,TGTGCCAGCAGCTTAGTCACAGGACGGGCTTTCTTT
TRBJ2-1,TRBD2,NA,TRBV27,CASSSRLAGNEQFF,TGTGCCAGCAGTTCCCGACTAGCTGGTAATGAGCAGTTCTTC
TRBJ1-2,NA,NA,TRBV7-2,CASSLTGLGYGYTF,TGTGCCAGCAGCTTAACAGGGTTAGGCTATGGCTACACCTTC
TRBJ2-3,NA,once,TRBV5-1,CASSSPSTDTQYF,TGCGCCAGCAGTAGCCCAAGCACAGATACGCAGTATTTT
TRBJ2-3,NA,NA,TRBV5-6,CASSRDWSTDTQYF,TGTGCCAGCAGCCGGGACTGGAGCACAGATACGCAGTATTTT
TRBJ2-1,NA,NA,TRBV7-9,CASSLSWQGYEQFF,TGTGCCAGCAGCTTATCGTGGCAGGGCTATGAGCAGTTCTTC